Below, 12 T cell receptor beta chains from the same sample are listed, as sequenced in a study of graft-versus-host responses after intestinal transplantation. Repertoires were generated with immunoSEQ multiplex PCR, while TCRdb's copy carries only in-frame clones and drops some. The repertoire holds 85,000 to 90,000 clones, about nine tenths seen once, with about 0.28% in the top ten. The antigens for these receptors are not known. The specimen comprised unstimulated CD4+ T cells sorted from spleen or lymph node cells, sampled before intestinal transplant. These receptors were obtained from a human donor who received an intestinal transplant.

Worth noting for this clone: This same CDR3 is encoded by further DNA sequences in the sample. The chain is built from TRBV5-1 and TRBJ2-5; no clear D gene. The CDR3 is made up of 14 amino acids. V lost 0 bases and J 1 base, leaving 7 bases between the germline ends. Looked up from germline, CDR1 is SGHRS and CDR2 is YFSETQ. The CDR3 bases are TGCGCCAGCAGCTTGGTTGTGGGCCAAGAGACCCAGTACTTC. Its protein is CASSLVVGQETQYF.

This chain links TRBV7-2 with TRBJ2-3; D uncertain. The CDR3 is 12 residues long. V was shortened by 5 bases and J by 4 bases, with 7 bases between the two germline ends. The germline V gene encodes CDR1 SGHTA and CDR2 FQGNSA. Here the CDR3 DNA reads TGTGCCAGCAGCGCCCAGCCAGATACGCAGTATTTT. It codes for CASSAQPDTQYF.

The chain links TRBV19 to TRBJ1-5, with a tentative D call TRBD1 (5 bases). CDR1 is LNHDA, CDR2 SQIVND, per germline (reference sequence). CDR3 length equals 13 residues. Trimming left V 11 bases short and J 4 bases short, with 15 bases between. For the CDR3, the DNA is TGTGCCTCCTCCGGGGGGTGGAATCAGCCCCAGCATTTT. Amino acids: CASSGGWNQPQHF.

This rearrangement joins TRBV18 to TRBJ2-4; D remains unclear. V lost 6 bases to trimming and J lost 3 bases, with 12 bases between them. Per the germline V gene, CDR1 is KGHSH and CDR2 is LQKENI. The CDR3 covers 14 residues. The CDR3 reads CASSPRSDKNIQYF. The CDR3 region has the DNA TGTGCCAGCTCTCCCCGGAGTGACAAAAACATTCAGTACTTC.

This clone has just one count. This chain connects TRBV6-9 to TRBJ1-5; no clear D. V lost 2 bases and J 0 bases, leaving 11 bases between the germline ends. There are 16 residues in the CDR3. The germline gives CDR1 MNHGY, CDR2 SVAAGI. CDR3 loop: CASSYTQIYSNQPQHF. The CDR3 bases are TGTGCCAGCAGTTATACCCAGATTTATAGCAATCAGCCCCAGCATTTT.

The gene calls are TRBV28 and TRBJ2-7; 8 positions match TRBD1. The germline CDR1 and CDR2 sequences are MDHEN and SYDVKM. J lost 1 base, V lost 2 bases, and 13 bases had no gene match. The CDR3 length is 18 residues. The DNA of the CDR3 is TGTGCCAGCAGTTTAATTTTAACCGACAGGGGTATTTCCTACGAGCAGTACTTC. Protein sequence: CASSLILTDRGISYEQYF.

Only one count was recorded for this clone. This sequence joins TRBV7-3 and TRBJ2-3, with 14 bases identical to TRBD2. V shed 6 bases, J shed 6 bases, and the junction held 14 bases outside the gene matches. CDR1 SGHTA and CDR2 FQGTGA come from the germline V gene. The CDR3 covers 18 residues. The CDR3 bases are TGTGCCAGCAGTTCCCAAGGGACTAGCGGGAGTAGGTTGGATACGCAGTATTTT. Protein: CASSSQGTSGSRLDTQYF. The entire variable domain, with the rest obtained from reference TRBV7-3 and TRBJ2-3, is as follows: GAGVSQTPSNKVTEKGKYVELRCDPISGHTALYWYRQSLGQGPEFLIYFQGTGAADDSGLPNDRFFAVRPEGSVSTLKIQRTERGDSAVYLCASSSQGTSGSRLDTQYFGPGTRLTVL.

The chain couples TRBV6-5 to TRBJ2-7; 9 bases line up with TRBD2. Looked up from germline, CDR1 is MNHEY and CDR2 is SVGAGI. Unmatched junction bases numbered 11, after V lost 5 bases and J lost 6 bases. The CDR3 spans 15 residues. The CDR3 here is CASSPYSGSPPEQYF. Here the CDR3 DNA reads TGTGCCAGCAGTCCCTATAGCGGGAGTCCTCCCGAGCAGTACTTC.

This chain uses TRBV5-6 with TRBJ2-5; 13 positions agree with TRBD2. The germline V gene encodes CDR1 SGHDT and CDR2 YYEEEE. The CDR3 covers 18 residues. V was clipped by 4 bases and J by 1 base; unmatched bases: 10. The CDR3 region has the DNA TGTGCCAGCAGCCGACCGAGGACTAGCGGGAGCCCCCAAGAGACCCAGTACTTC. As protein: CASSRPRTSGSPQETQYF.

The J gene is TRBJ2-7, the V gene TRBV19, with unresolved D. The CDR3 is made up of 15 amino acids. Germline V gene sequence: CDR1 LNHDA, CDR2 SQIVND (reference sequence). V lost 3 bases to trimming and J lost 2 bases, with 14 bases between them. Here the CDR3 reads CASSISTALPYEQYF. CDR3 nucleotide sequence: TGTGCCAGTAGTATTAGCACAGCTCTTCCCTACGAGCAGTACTTC.

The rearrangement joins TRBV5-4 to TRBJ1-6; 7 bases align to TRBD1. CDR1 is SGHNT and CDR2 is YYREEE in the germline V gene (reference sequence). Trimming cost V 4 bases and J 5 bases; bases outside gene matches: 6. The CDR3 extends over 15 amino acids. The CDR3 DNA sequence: TGTGCCAGCAGCGTGCAAACAGGGGATAATTCACCCCTCCACTTT. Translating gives CASSVQTGDNSPLHF. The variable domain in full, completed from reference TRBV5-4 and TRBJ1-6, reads ETGVTQSPTHLIKTRGQQVTLRCSSQSGHNTVSWYQQALGQGPQFIFQYYREEENGRGNFPPRFSGLQFPNYSSELNVNALELDDSALYLCASSVQTGDNSPLHFGNGTRLTVT.

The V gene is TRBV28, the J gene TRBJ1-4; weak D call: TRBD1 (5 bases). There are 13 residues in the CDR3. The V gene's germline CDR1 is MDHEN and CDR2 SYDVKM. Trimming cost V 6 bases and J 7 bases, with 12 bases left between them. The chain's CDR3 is CASRPGDLEKLFF. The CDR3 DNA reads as TGTGCCAGCAGACCGGGGGACCTTGAAAAACTGTTTTTT.